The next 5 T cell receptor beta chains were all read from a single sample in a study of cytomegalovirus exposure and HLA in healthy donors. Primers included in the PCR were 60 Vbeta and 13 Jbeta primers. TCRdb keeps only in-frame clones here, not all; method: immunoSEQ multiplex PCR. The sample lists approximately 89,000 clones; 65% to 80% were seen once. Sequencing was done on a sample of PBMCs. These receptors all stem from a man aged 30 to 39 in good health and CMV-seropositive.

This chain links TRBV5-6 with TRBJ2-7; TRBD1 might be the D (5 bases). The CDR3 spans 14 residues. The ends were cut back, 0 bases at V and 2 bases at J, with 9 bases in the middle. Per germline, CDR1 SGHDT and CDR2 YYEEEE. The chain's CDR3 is CASSLAVGPYEQYF. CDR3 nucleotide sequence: TGTGCCAGCAGCTTGGCTGTGGGGCCCTACGAGCAGTACTTC.

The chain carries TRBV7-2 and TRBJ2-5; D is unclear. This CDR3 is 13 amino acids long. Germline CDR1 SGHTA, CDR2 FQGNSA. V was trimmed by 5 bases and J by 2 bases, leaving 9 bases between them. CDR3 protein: CASSPQTQETQYF. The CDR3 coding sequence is TGTGCCAGCAGCCCCCAGACACAAGAGACCCAGTACTTC. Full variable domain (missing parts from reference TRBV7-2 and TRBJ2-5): GAGVSQSPSNKVTEKGKDVELRCDPISGHTALYWYRQSLGQGLEFLIYFQGNSAPDKSGLPSDRFSAERTGGSVSTLTIQRTQQEDSAVYLCASSPQTQETQYFGPGTRLLVL.

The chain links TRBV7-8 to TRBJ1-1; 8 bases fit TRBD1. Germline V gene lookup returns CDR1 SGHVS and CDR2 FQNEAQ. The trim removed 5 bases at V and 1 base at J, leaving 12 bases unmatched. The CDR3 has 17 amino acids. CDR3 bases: TGTGCCAGCAGCCAGCATAGGGACAGGTACGGGAACACTGAAGCTTTCTTT. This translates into CASSQHRDRYGNTEAFF.

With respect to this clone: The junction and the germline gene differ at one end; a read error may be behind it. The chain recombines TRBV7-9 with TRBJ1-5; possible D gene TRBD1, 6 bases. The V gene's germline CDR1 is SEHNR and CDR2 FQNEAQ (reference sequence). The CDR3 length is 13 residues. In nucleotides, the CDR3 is TGTTCCAGCAGCTACAGGGACAATCAGCCCCAGCATTTT. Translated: CSSSYRDNQPQHF.

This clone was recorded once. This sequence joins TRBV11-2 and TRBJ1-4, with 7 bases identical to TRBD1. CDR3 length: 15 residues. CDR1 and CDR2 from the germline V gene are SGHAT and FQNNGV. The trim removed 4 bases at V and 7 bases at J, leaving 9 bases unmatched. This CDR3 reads CASSSGDRDIEKLFF. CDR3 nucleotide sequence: TGTGCCAGCAGCTCCGGAGACAGGGACATTGAAAAACTGTTTTTT.